These 5 T cell receptor beta chains were sequenced from one sample in a study of response to subunit inactivated influenza vaccine. TCRdb re-called the RT-PCR reads through MiXCR, storing one row per CDR3 protein. The sample carries some 180,000 distinct CDR3 sequences, about 10% recorded once. This specimen was non-naive T cells sorted from PBMCs, taken on the day of vaccination. The receptors derive from a man between 50 and 59 years old who received an inactivated influenza vaccine.

This clonotype has at least ten counts. The chain employs TRBV11-2 and TRBJ2-7, with D possibly TRBD2 on 5 matching bases. In germline, CDR1 is SGHAT, CDR2 FQNNGV. The CDR3 loop spans 15 amino acids. Trimming shortened V by 1 base and J by 4 bases, and 14 bases separated the two germline ends. The CDR3 bases are TGTGCCAGCAGCTTAGTAGCGAAACGATTGTACGAGCAGTACTTC. It specifies CASSLVAKRLYEQYF.

This clonotype came up many times. One end of the junction fails to match germline, which may point to a read error. The gene calls are TRBV7-7 and TRBJ2-1, with 7 nucleotides matching TRBD1. The CDR3 sequence is 16 residues long. Germline V gene sequence: CDR1 SSHAT, CDR2 FNYEAQ (reference sequence). The CDR3 sequence: CASSLLYGQVYNEQFF. The CDR3 DNA is TGTGCTAGCAGCTTATTGTATGGACAGGTCTACAATGAGCAGTTCTTC.

This clonotype was seen a few times. V and J are TRBV20-1 and TRBJ2-5, with D maybe TRBD1 (6 bases). The CDR3 is 13 residues long. Germline V lookup: CDR1 DFQATT, CDR2 SNEGSKA (reference sequence). V lost 5 bases and J 2 bases, leaving 12 bases between the germline ends. The CDR3 region is CSAAVRGQETQYF. DNA of the CDR3: TGCAGTGCTGCCGTTAGGGGGCAAGAGACCCAGTACTTC.

V gene TRBV7-2 combines with J gene TRBJ2-6; D not resolved. The V end was cut by 4 bases, the J end by 4 bases, with 11 bases between. The CDR3 length is 15 residues. Germline lookup yields CDR1 SGHTA and CDR2 FQGNSA. The CDR3 sequence is CASSYSPDGANVLTF. The CDR3 nucleotides are TGTGCCAGCAGCTATTCCCCTGACGGGGCCAACGTCCTGACTTTC.

The chain has TRBV28 and TRBJ2-1; either TRBD1 or TRBD2 may supply D (5 bases each). This CDR3 has 17 amino acids. In germline, CDR1 is MDHEN, CDR2 SYDVKM. Trimming pared 4 bases from V and 3 bases from J, leaving 19 bases between. Here the CDR3 reads CASSWDGAGGFYNEQFF. The CDR3 DNA follows: TGTGCCAGCAGTTGGGATGGGGCAGGCGGGTTCTACAATGAGCAGTTCTTC.